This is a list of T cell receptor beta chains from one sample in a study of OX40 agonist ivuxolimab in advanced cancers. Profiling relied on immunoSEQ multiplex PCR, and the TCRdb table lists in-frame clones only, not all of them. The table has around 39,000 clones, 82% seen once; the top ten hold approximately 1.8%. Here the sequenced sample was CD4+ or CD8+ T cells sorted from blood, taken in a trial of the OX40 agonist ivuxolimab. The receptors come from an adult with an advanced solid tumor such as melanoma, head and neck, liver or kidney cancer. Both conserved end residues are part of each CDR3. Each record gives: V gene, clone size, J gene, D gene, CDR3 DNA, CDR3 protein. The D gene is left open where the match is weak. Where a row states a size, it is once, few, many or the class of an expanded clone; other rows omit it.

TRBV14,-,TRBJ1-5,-,TGTGCCAGCAGCCCTAAGCGGGGCCAGATGGGGAGCAATCAGCCCCAGCATTTT,CASSPKRGQMGSNQPQHF
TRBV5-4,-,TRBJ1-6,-,TGTGCCAGCAGCTTGGGCATAAACAATTATAATTCACCCCTCCACTTT,CASSLGINNYNSPLHF
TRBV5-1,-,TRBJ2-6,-,TGCGCCAGCAGGGGGGACACAACTTCCTCTGGGGCCAACGTCCTGACTTTC,CASRGDTTSSGANVLTF
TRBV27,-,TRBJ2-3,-,TGTGCCAGCAGTTTACGAGGGCTGCGCGCTAGCACAGATACGCAGTATTTT,CASSLRGLRASTDTQYF
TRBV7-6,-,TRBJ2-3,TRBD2,TGTGCCAGCAGCTACCTACAAGCGGGGGGCACAGATACGCAGTATTTT,CASSYLQAGGTDTQYF
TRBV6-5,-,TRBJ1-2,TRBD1,TGTGCCAGCAGTCGATCGGGACAGGCGGACTATGGCTACACCTTC,CASSRSGQADYGYTF
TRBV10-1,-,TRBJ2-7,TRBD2,TGCGCCAGCAGTTTCACCCCGGGGGGGGCGGTGAACCCAGCCATCTACGAGCAGTACTTC,CASSFTPGGAVNPAIYEQYF
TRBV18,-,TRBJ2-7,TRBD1,TGTGCCAGCTCACCATTGGGACAGAGCAATTCAGTAGCCGAGCAGTACTTC,CASSPLGQSNSVAEQYF
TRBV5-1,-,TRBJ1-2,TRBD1,TGCGCCAGCAGGACAGGGGGCTATGGCTACACCTTC,CASRTGGYGYTF
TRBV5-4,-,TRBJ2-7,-,TGTGCCAGCAGCTTGGTTGCTAACTCCTACGAGCAGTACTTC,CASSLVANSYEQYF
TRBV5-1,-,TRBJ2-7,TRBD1,TGCGCCAGCAGCCCCGGGAGGGGACAGGGGAGACACGAGCAGTACTTC,CASSPGRGQGRHEQYF
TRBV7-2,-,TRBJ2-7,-,TGTGCCAGCAGCTTAGGACCGGAGGCCCCCCGCGAGCAGTACTTC,CASSLGPEAPREQYF
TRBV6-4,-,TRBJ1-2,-,TGTGCCAGCAGCGTCGACGGGAACTATGGCTACACCTTC,CASSVDGNYGYTF
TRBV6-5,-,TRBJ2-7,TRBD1,TGTGCCAGCAGTCCGACAGGGACCTACGAGCAGTACTTC,CASSPTGTYEQYF
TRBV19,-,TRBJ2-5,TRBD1,TGTGCCAGTAGTGAGACAGGGTTCCAAGAGACCCAGTACTTC,CASSETGFQETQYF
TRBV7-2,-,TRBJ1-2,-,TGTGCCAGCAGCCACGGACAGAACTATGGCTACACCTTC,CASSHGQNYGYTF
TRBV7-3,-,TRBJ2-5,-,TGTGCCAGCAGTCTAATGGGGGGAATGCAAGAGACCCAGTACTTC,CASSLMGGMQETQYF
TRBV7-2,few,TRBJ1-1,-,TGTGCCAGCAGCTTTCCGGGACAAGAAGCTTTCTTT,CASSFPGQEAFF
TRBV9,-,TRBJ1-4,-,TGTGCCAGCAGCTTCAGGGCAGAAAGGGAAAAACTGTTTTTT,CASSFRAEREKLFF
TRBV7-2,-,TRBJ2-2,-,TGTGCCAGCACAACCACGAGCAGCGGGGAGCTGTTTTTT,CASTTTSSGELFF
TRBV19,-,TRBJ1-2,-,TGTGCCAGTAGTTGGGACGTGAACTATGGCTACACCTTC,CASSWDVNYGYTF
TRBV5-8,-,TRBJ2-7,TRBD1,TGTGCCAGCAGCTCCCCCGGACAGGGGAAATACGAGCAGTACTTC,CASSSPGQGKYEQYF
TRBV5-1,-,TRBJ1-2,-,TGCGCCAGCAGCCCGGAGGGCCACGGCTACACCTTC,CASSPEGHGYTF
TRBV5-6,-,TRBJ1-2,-,TGTGCCAGCAGCTTGGAGGGCCAGGGCCCCTTCTATGGCTACACCTTC,CASSLEGQGPFYGYTF
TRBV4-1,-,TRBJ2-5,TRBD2,TGCGCCAGCAGCCAAGAGGGAGGGGCAGCCCGAAACCGAGAGACCCAGTACTTC,CASSQEGGAARNRETQYF
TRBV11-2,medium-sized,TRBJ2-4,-,TGTGCCAGCGAAAGGATCCGAGCCAAAAACATTCAGTACTTC,CASERIRAKNIQYF
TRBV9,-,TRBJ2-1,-,TGTGCCAGCAGCGTAGTAGGGACCTACAATGAGCAGTTCTTC,CASSVVGTYNEQFF
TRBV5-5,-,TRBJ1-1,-,TGTGCCAGCAGCTCGGTGGGGGACACTGAAGCTTTCTTT,CASSSVGDTEAFF
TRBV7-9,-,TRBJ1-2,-,TGTGCCAGCAGCTTCACCGGAACAGGAGGCTATGGCTACACCTTC,CASSFTGTGGYGYTF
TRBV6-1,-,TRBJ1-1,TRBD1,TGTGCCAGCAGTATGACAGGGACGAACGCTTTCTTT,CASSMTGTNAFF
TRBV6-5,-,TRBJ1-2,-,TGTGCCAGCAGTTACTTACAGGGTCATGGCTACACCTTC,CASSYLQGHGYTF
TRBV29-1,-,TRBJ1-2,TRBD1,TGCAGCGCCGCGACAGGGAATCTTAACTATGGCTACACCTTC,CSAATGNLNYGYTF
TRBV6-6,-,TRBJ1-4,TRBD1,TGTGCCAGCAGTTACCCAATCGGGACAGATAATGAAAAACTGTTTTTT,CASSYPIGTDNEKLFF
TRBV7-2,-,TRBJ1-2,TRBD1,TGTGCCAGCAGCTTAGGAAGGGACAGAGGCTATGGCTACACCTTC,CASSLGRDRGYGYTF
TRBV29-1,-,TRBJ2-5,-,TGCAGCGTTGGTCTGGGGACGGGGGAGACCCAGTACTTC,CSVGLGTGETQYF
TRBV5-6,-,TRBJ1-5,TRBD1,TGTGCCAGCAGCTTAGGGGGACAGGGTGCTCAGCCCCAGCATTTT,CASSLGGQGAQPQHF
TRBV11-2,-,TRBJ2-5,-,TGTGCCAGCAGCTTAATGCGGACTAAGATAGAGACCCAGTACTTC,CASSLMRTKIETQYF
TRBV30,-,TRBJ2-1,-,TGTGCCTGGAGTGGGGGCTTAATAGGGAATGAGCAGTTCTTC,CAWSGGLIGNEQFF